This entry lists 24 T cell receptor beta chains sequenced from one sample in a study of T cell responses to AZD1222 COVID-19 vaccine. Profiled with immunoSEQ multiplex PCR; TCRdb holds only in-frame clones, not every one. This table holds 150,000 to 250,000 clones, 85% to 95% found once. The material sequenced was peripheral blood, taken 28 days after the second AZD1222 dose. All receptors derive from an adult who received the AZD1222 COVID-19 vaccine.

The CDR3 is CASSPRDTEAFF. The CDR3 coding sequence is TGTGCCAGCAGCCCCAGGGACACTGAAGCTTTCTTT. The chain links TRBV6-2 or TRBV6-3 to TRBJ1-1; the D gene is possibly TRBD1 (5 bases). V lost 6 bases, J lost 3 bases, and 8 bases lay in between. Germline CDR1 reads MNHEY; CDR2 reads SVGEGT. The CDR3 has 12 amino acids.

V is TRBV29-1 and J is TRBJ2-3; either TRBD1 or TRBD2 may supply D (5 bases each). V lost 4 bases, J lost 2 bases, and 10 bases lay in between. The CDR3 loop spans 13 amino acids. The V gene's germline CDR1 is SQVTM and CDR2 ANQGSEA. The CDR3 sequence is CSVGWGNTDTQYF. CDR3 coding DNA: TGCAGCGTTGGTTGGGGGAACACAGATACGCAGTATTTT.

The chain carries TRBV6-2 or TRBV6-3 and TRBJ2-1; D might be TRBD2 (5 bases). V lost 2 bases and J 4 bases, leaving 24 bases between the germline ends. The CDR3 length is 19 residues. Per germline, CDR1 MNHEY and CDR2 SVGEGT. For the CDR3, the DNA is TGTGCCAGCAGTTACCCTGGCAGATTCATTGCCTCGGGGTACAATGAGCAGTTCTTC. Amino acid sequence: CASSYPGRFIASGYNEQFF.

The CDR3 reads CASGLVQAYNPGNTIYF. The CDR3 DNA follows: TGTGCTAGTGGTTTGGTACAGGCCTACAACCCTGGAAACACCATATATTTT. The J gene is TRBJ1-3, the V gene TRBV12-5; D perhaps matches TRBD1 (5 bases). Between the trimmed V and J ends, which lost 0 bases and 2 bases, there was a span of 14 bases. This CDR3 comprises 17 residues. Germline loops: CDR1 LGHNT, CDR2 FRNRAP.

This clone was observed once. The CDR3 nucleotides read TGTGCTAGTGGTTTATCCCGAGAAAGGTACGAGCAGTACTTC. This gives the protein CASGLSRERYEQYF. The chain joins TRBV12-5 to TRBJ2-7, with D unresolved. V lost 3 bases to trimming and J lost 4 bases, with 13 bases between them. CDR1 is LGHNT and CDR2 is FRNRAP in the germline V gene. CDR3 length: 14 residues.

The chain combines TRBV2 with TRBJ2-5; D remains unclear. V was pared by 6 bases and J by 5 bases, with 13 bases between. This CDR3 contains 13 residues. The germline V gene encodes CDR1 SNHLY and CDR2 FYNNEI. The CDR3 protein is CASSNILGETQYF. DNA of the CDR3: TGTGCCAGCAGCAACATTCTTGGGGAGACCCAGTACTTC. Using reference TRBV2 and TRBJ2-5 for the parts outside the CDR3, the full variable domain is EPEVTQTPSHQVTQMGQEVILRCVPISNHLYFYWYRQILGQKVEFLVSFYNNEISEKSEIFDDQFSVERPDGSNFTLKIRSTKLEDSAMYFCASSNILGETQYFGPGTRLLVL.

The gene calls are TRBV18 and TRBJ1-6, with D unresolved. Germline V lookup: CDR1 KGHSH, CDR2 LQKENI. The CDR3 is made up of 15 amino acids. V lost 4 bases and J lost 7, with 14 bases in between. This CDR3 is CASSRERVVNSPLHF. CDR3 in DNA: TGTGCCAGCTCACGGGAACGGGTCGTAAATTCACCCCTCCACTTT.

The chain uses TRBV28 and TRBJ1-5; D ambiguous. Germline V CDR1 and CDR2: MDHEN, SYDVKM. V was pared by 11 bases and J by 15 bases, with 26 bases between. CDR3 length: 13 residues. DNA of the CDR3: TGTGCCCTTTCTCAAAGCCCCGCAGGTCCCACGCATTTT. This encodes CALSQSPAGPTHF.

This chain connects TRBV12-3 or TRBV12-4 to TRBJ2-7; D is possibly TRBD2 (5 bases). The CDR3 consists of 13 residues. V was pared by 2 bases and J by 6 bases, with 11 bases between. The CDR3 protein is CASSLLDGVEQYF. CDR3 DNA: TGTGCCAGCAGTTTATTAGACGGGGTCGAGCAGTACTTC.

The chain is built from TRBV6-5 and TRBJ2-5; a weak D match, TRBD2 (7 bases). V was cut by 9 bases and J by 4 bases, with 15 bases left in between. CDR3 length equals 13 residues. CDR1 MNHEY and CDR2 SVGAGI come from the germline V gene. CDR3 sequence: CARSGGGGETQYF. The CDR3 nucleotides are TGTGCCAGATCGGGGGGCGGGGGAGAGACCCAGTACTTC.

This clone was detected only once. The V call is TRBV18, the J call TRBJ1-3; possible D gene TRBD1, 5 bases. Germline loops: CDR1 KGHSH, CDR2 LQKENI. The CDR3 spans 15 residues. Trimming pared 6 bases from V and 0 bases from J, leaving 12 bases between. In nucleotides, the CDR3 is TGTGCCAGCTCCGTTTTAGGGGACTCTGGAAACACCATATATTTT. Translation gives CASSVLGDSGNTIYF.

This clone was picked up one time. The chain couples TRBV5-1 to TRBJ1-4; 8 positions agree with TRBD1. The germline V gene has CDR1 SGHRS and CDR2 YFSETQ. V was clipped by 1 base and J by 5 bases; unmatched bases: 4. This CDR3 comprises 15 residues. The CDR3 sequence: CASSLLGQENEKLFF. CDR3 coding DNA: TGCGCCAGCAGCTTGTTGGGACAGGAGAATGAAAAACTGTTTTTT.

The rearrangement uses TRBV6-1 and TRBJ1-4; possibly TRBD1 for D (5 bases). The CDR3 totals 18 residues. The V and J ends lost 2 bases and 0 bases respectively, with 16 bases between them. Germline V gene data show CDR1 as MNHNS and CDR2 as SASEGT. The chain's CDR3 is CASSETAGGKPTNEKLFF. The CDR3 nucleotides are TGTGCCAGCAGTGAAACGGCTGGGGGGAAACCAACTAATGAAAAACTGTTTTTT.

CDR3 nucleotides: TGCGCCAGCAGCTTGGGCAACGTCGGACAGGTCTACACTGAAGCTTTCTTT. It translates to CASSLGNVGQVYTEAFF. The gene calls are TRBV5-1 and TRBJ1-1, with 7 bases matching TRBD1. Per germline, CDR1 SGHRS and CDR2 YFSETQ. With V trimmed by 0 bases and J by 3 bases, 11 bases remained unmatched. This CDR3 contains 17 residues. Based on the CDR3 plus reference TRBV5-1 and TRBJ1-1, the full variable domain is KAGVTQTPRYLIKTRGQQVTLSCSPISGHRSVSWYQQTPGQGLQFLFEYFSETQRNKGNFPGRFSGRQFSNSRSEMNVSTLELGDSALYLCASSLGNVGQVYTEAFFGQGTRLTVV.

A single count supports this clone. The V call is TRBV24-1, the J call TRBJ2-2; 12 positions match TRBD2. The ends lost 4 bases at V and 6 bases at J; junction bases unmatched: 5. CDR1 and CDR2 (germline): KGHDR, SFDVKD. The CDR3 loop spans 16 amino acids. Here the CDR3 DNA reads TGTGCCACCAGTGACCGGACTAGCGGGGCTCCCGGGGAGCTGTTTTTT. It translates to CATSDRTSGAPGELFF.

Of note for this clone: Other DNA sequences within the sample encode an identical CDR3. The chain uses TRBV2 and TRBJ1-5, with 7 bases fitting TRBD1. Trimming removed 6 bases from V and 3 bases from J; junction bases left unmatched: 2. Looked up from germline, CDR1 is SNHLY and CDR2 is FYNNEI. The CDR3 contains 13 residues. CDR3 nucleotides: TGTGCCAGCAGGGGACAGATCAATCAGCCCCAGCATTTT. Translating gives CASRGQINQPQHF.

The V gene is TRBV6-5, the J gene TRBJ1-4, with 9 bases aligning to TRBD1. The CDR3 loop spans 14 amino acids. The V segment lost 6 bases and the J segment 6 bases; nucleotides outside the gene matches: 5. Germline values: CDR1 MNHEY, CDR2 SVGAGI. As DNA, the CDR3 is TGTGCCAGCAGGAAGGGACAGGGCTATGAAAAACTGTTTTTT. Translating gives CASRKGQGYEKLFF.

This clone was found once. V usage is TRBV6-6 and J usage is TRBJ2-7; 7 bases align to TRBD2. Germline V CDR1 and CDR2: MNHNY, SVGAGI (reference sequence). The V gene end was trimmed by 6 bases and the J gene end by 4 bases; junction bases not matched to a gene: 12. CDR3 length equals 15 residues. CDR3 sequence: CASSHGRGGGYEQYF. In nucleotides, the CDR3 is TGTGCCAGCAGCCACGGTCGCGGGGGTGGGTACGAGCAGTACTTC.

The chain links TRBV3-1 (or the pseudogene TRBV3-2) to TRBJ1-1; no reliable D call. The germline V gene has CDR1 LGHDT and CDR2 YNNKEL (reference sequence). This CDR3 contains 13 residues. V lost 2 bases to trimming and J lost 1 base, with 5 bases between them. The CDR3 DNA reads TGTGCCAGCAGCCAATCAAGGAACACTGAAGCTTTCTTT. The encoded protein is CASSQSRNTEAFF.

The chain uses TRBV6-5 and TRBJ2-1; 9 bases agree with TRBD1. This CDR3 contains 14 residues. Trimming at V came to 6 bases and at J to 6 bases, leaving 6 bases not matched to a gene. Germline V gene sequence: CDR1 MNHEY, CDR2 SVGAGI. The CDR3 DNA follows: TGTGCCAGCAGGCCGGGACAGGGAATCAATGAGCAGTTCTTC. Protein product: CASRPGQGINEQFF.

The chain carries TRBV6-2 or TRBV6-3 and TRBJ1-1, with D possibly being TRBD1 (5 bases). Germline assignment: CDR1 MNHEY and CDR2 SVGEGT. Trimming cost V 5 bases and J 0 bases, with 13 bases left between them. The CDR3 runs to 15 residues. The CDR3, as DNA: TGTGCCAGCAGTACCCTCGGGGGAATGAACACTGAAGCTTTCTTT. It yields the protein CASSTLGGMNTEAFF.

The chain recombines TRBV6-1 with TRBJ2-1; 8 bases agree with TRBD1. The ends lost 0 bases at V and 10 bases at J; junction bases unmatched: 11. Germline V gene data show CDR1 as MNHNS and CDR2 as SASEGT. This CDR3 has 16 amino acids. The CDR3 coding sequence is TGTGCCAGCAGTGAAGCGAGGACAGGGATAGTCGGGGAGCAGTTCTTC. This encodes CASSEARTGIVGEQFF.

The CDR3 DNA reads TGTGCCAGCAGCTTAATCCCGCCCATAAATGAAAAACTGTTTTTT. Protein: CASSLIPPINEKLFF. This chain joins TRBV5-8 and TRBJ1-4; D is ambiguous. Germline CDR1 and CDR2: SGHTS and YDEGEE. The CDR3 extends over 15 amino acids. Trimming cost V 2 bases and J 5 bases, with 13 bases left between them.

The CDR3 sequence is CASSLWAGKNTEAFF. The CDR3 DNA reads as TGTGCCAGCAGCTTATGGGCAGGGAAGAACACTGAAGCTTTCTTT. The chain employs TRBV7-6 and TRBJ1-1; the D gene is possibly TRBD1 (5 bases). V lost 2 bases and J 1 base, leaving 11 bases between the germline ends. The CDR3 length is 15 residues. CDR1 is SGHVS and CDR2 is FNYEAQ in the germline V gene. Looking up the rest from reference TRBV7-6 and TRBJ1-1 gives the full variable domain: GAGVSQSPRYKVTKRGQDVALRCDPISGHVSLYWYRQALGQGPEFLTYFNYEAQQDKSGLPNDRFSAERPEGSISTLTIQRTEQRDSAMYRCASSLWAGKNTEAFFGQGTRLTVV.